The entry that follows covers one TCR beta chain sequence. This sample was taken from a study of blood T cell repertoires in COVID-19. Looking at the study overall: Acute-phase and convalescent COVID-19 samples originated in the United States, Italy and Spain. PBMCs, B-cell-depleted T cells, or T cells were the source of the cDNA or gDNA that made up the material.

The J segment lost 2 bases and the V segment lost 6 bases, leaving 13 bases of the junction unmatched. CDR3 length: 16 amino acids. Germline-derived CDR1 and CDR2 are KGHSH and LQKENI. As handled by the study authors: The assay estimated nucleated cells by amplifying reference gene primers. Using immunoSEQ multiplex PCR, the repertoire was profiled, and TCRdb retains in-frame clones only, with some absent. V, J and clone size reflect that table, while D and trimming were determined from the DNA. The table has fewer than 250,000 clones, about 89% seen once. This chain uses TRBV18 with TRBJ2-7; TRBD2 aligns across 7 bases. This sequence was found in a woman aged 55-69 years who had recovered from COVID-19. What was sequenced was peripheral blood. The CDR3 sequence: CASSPAGSGAPYEQYF. CDR3 DNA sequence: TGTGCCAGCTCCCCCGCTGGAAGCGGGGCTCCCTACGAGCAGTACTTC.